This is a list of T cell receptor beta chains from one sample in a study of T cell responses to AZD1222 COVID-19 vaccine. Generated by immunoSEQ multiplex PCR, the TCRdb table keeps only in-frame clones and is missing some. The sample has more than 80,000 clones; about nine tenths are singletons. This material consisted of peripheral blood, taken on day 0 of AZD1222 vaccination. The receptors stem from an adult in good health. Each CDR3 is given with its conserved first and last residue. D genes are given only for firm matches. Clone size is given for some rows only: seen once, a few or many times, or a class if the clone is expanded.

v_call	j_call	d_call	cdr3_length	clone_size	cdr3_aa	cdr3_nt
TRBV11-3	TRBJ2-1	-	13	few	CASSLGLVNEQFF	TGTGCCAGCAGCTTAGGGCTAGTCAATGAGCAGTTCTTC
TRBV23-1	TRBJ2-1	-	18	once	CASSQSTQGSGPYNEQFF	TGCGCCAGCAGTCAATCGACCCAAGGATCCGGGCCATACAATGAGCAGTTCTTC
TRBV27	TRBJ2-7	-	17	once	CASSPVSQGPLPYEQYF	TGTGCCAGCAGTCCAGTTTCCCAGGGACCCCTTCCCTACGAGCAGTACTTC
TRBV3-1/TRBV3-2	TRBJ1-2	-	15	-	CASSQVASPGYGYTF	TGTGCCAGCAGCCAAGTTGCTTCTCCCGGCTATGGCTACACCTTC
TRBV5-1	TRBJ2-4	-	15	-	CASSSSGTQENIQYF	TGCGCCAGCAGCTCTTCCGGGACACAGGAAAACATTCAGTACTTC
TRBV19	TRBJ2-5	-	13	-	CASSIQRAETQYF	TGTGCCAGTAGTATTCAGCGGGCGGAGACCCAGTACTTC
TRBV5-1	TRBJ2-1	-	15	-	CASRFLVGGGNEQFF	TGCGCCAGCAGATTCCTAGTGGGAGGGGGTAATGAGCAGTTCTTC
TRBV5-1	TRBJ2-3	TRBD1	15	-	CASSRRTGGPDTQYF	TGCGCCAGCAGCCGCCGGACAGGGGGCCCAGATACGCAGTATTTT
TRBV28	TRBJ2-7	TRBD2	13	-	CATGASGFDEQYF	TGTGCCACGGGGGCTAGCGGGTTCGACGAGCAGTACTTC
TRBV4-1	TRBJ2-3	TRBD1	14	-	CASSQEGGQNTQYF	TGCGCCAGCAGCCAAGAAGGGGGACAGAATACGCAGTATTTT
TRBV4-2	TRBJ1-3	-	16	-	CASSQAGGTAGNTIYF	TGTGCCAGCAGCCAAGCTGGCGGGACGGCTGGAAACACCATATATTTT
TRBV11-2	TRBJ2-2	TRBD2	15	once	CASSPGLAGTGELFF	TGTGCCAGCAGCCCTGGACTAGCGGGAACCGGGGAGCTGTTTTTT
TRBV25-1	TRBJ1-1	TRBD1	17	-	CASSIRQGIIGNTEAFF	TGTGCCAGCAGTATCCGACAGGGAATAATTGGGAACACTGAAGCTTTCTTT
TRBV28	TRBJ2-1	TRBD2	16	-	CASSFSGTSGHNEQFF	TGTGCCAGCAGTTTCTCCGGGACTAGCGGTCACAATGAGCAGTTCTTC
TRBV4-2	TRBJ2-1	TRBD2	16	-	CASSQVQVGGINEQFF	TGTGCCAGCAGCCAGGTGCAAGTGGGGGGGATCAATGAGCAGTTCTTC
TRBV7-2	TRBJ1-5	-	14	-	CASSPPRLNQPQHF	TGTGCCAGCAGCCCACCCCGTTTAAATCAGCCCCAGCATTTT
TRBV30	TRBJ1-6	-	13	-	CAWRSQNNSPLHF	TGTGCCTGGAGAAGTCAGAATAATTCACCCCTCCACTTT
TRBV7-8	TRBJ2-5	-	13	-	CASSTEGQETQYF	TGTGCCAGCAGCACGGAGGGCCAAGAGACCCAGTACTTC
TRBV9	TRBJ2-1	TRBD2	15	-	CASSVGLDRFDEQFF	TGTGCCAGCAGCGTGGGACTAGATCGTTTTGATGAGCAGTTCTTC
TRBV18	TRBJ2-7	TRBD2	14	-	CASSPGLAGMEQYF	TGTGCCAGCTCTCCCGGACTAGCGGGAATGGAGCAGTACTTC
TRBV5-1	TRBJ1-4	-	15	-	CASSLYVGTNEKLFF	TGCGCCAGCAGCTTGTACGTGGGGACTAATGAAAAACTGTTTTTT
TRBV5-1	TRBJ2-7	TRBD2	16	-	CASSLEASGSRYEQYF	TGCGCCAGCAGCTTGGAGGCTAGCGGGAGTCGATACGAGCAGTACTTC
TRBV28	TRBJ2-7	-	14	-	CASRQTDTSYEQYF	TGTGCCAGCAGACAGACGGATACCTCCTACGAGCAGTACTTC
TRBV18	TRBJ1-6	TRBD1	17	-	CASSDGTGGIPYSPLHF	TGTGCCAGCTCAGACGGGACAGGAGGAATCCCTTATTCACCCCTCCACTTT